Below, 30 T cell receptor beta chains from the same sample are listed, as sequenced in a study of T cell responses to AZD1222 COVID-19 vaccine. Repertoires were generated with immunoSEQ multiplex PCR, while TCRdb's copy carries only in-frame clones and drops some. Of over 95,000 clones in the sample, roughly nine tenths are singletons; the top ten hold approximately 4.9%. The sample consisted of peripheral blood, taken on day 0 of AZD1222 vaccination. Receptors originate from an adult in good health.

V usage is TRBV18 and J usage is TRBJ2-3; 13 positions match TRBD2. CDR1 is KGHSH, CDR2 LQKENI, per germline. This CDR3 has 16 residues. Trimming cost V 0 bases and J 4 bases; bases outside gene matches: 1. CDR3 nucleotide sequence: TGTGCCAGCTCACCACCAGGACTAGCGGGGGCAGATACGCAGTATTTT. The encoded protein is CASSPPGLAGADTQYF.

The V gene is TRBV5-1, the J gene TRBJ1-5; a weak D match, TRBD1 (6 bases). The CDR3 loop spans 22 amino acids. Germline V gene data show CDR1 as SGHRS and CDR2 as YFSETQ. V was pared by 3 bases and J by 0 bases, with 31 bases between. The CDR3 DNA sequence: TGCGCCAGCAGCTGGGGGCCGGTCGGGGTTGAATCGGCTCTCAGTAGCAATCAGCCCCAGCATTTT. Amino acid sequence: CASSWGPVGVESALSSNQPQHF. Drawing the rest from reference TRBV5-1 and TRBJ1-5, the complete variable domain is KAGVTQTPRYLIKTRGQQVTLSCSPISGHRSVSWYQQTPGQGLQFLFEYFSETQRNKGNFPGRFSGRQFSNSRSEMNVSTLELGDSALYLCASSWGPVGVESALSSNQPQHFGDGTRLSIL.

V and J are TRBV12-3 or TRBV12-4 and TRBJ1-2; unclear D gene. CDR3 length: 13 residues. Trimming removed 1 base at V and 2 bases at J, with 5 bases between. CDR3 region: CASSLEGNYGYTF. The CDR3 nucleotides are TGTGCCAGCAGTTTAGAGGGAAACTATGGCTACACCTTC.

The V and J genes are TRBV29-1 and TRBJ2-3; unclear D gene. Germline loops: CDR1 SQVTM, CDR2 ANQGSEA. V was cut by 5 bases and J by 5 bases, with 17 bases left in between. The CDR3 covers 14 residues. The CDR3 reads CSVNKVVGGDTQYF. The CDR3, as DNA: TGCAGCGTTAATAAGGTCGTCGGTGGAGATACGCAGTATTTT.

The chain carries TRBV6-1 and TRBJ2-7; D call uncertain. CDR3 size: 12 residues. Trimming stripped 2 bases from V and 6 bases from J, with 8 bases between. The V gene's germline CDR1 is MNHNS and CDR2 SASEGT. This chain's CDR3 is CASSENVSEQYF. CDR3 in DNA: TGTGCCAGCAGTGAAAACGTGAGCGAGCAGTACTTC.

V and J are TRBV5-1 and TRBJ1-1; no firm D call. Germline CDR1 and CDR2: SGHRS and YFSETQ. The V end lost 0 bases, the J end lost 8 bases, and 11 bases lay between the germline ends. The length of the CDR3 is 13 residues. CDR3: CASSLGGGFEAFF. The DNA for the CDR3 is TGCGCCAGCAGCTTGGGGGGTGGGTTCGAAGCTTTCTTT.

The chain carries TRBV29-1 and TRBJ2-1; possibly TRBD2 for D (6 bases). V was trimmed by 7 bases and J by 9 bases, leaving 10 bases between them. The germline gives CDR1 SQVTM, CDR2 ANQGSEA. The CDR3 is made up of 10 amino acids. For the CDR3, the DNA is TGCAGCGCGGGGGACGCTGAGCAGTTCTTC. Amino acids: CSAGDAEQFF.

The V gene is TRBV5-4, the J gene TRBJ2-7; tentatively, D is TRBD1 (5 bases). Per germline, CDR1 SGHNT and CDR2 YYREEE (reference sequence). The CDR3 spans 14 residues. V lost 1 base, J lost 2 bases, and 10 bases lay in between. The CDR3, as DNA: TGTGCCAGCAGCTTGAAAGGGGAAACCTACGAGCAGTACTTC. This gives the protein CASSLKGETYEQYF. The full variable domain, its missing parts supplied by reference TRBV5-4 and TRBJ2-7, is ETGVTQSPTHLIKTRGQQVTLRCSSQSGHNTVSWYQQALGQGPQFIFQYYREEENGRGNFPPRFSGLQFPNYSSELNVNALELDDSALYLCASSLKGETYEQYFGPGTRLTVT.

The chain combines TRBV6-5 with TRBJ2-7, with TRBD1 matching over 8 bases. The germline V gene has CDR1 MNHEY and CDR2 SVGAGI. CDR3 size: 14 residues. The trim removed 2 bases at V and 7 bases at J, leaving 7 bases unmatched. CDR3 protein: CASSYGTGLGEQYF. The CDR3 nucleotides read TGTGCCAGCAGTTACGGGACAGGTTTAGGGGAGCAGTACTTC.

The chain links TRBV18 to TRBJ2-1; TRBD1 agrees at 7 bases. The CDR3 sequence is 15 residues long. V dropped 1 base and J dropped 4; count of bases not matched to a gene: 4. CDR1 is KGHSH, CDR2 LQKENI, per germline. As DNA, the CDR3 is TGTGCCAGCTCACCACGGGACAGAATTTACAATGAGCAGTTCTTC. Translation gives CASSPRDRIYNEQFF.

This CDR3 reads CASSEQGASTGELFF. The CDR3 DNA sequence: TGTGCCAGCAGTGAGCAGGGGGCAAGCACCGGGGAGCTGTTTTTT. The rearrangement joins TRBV2 to TRBJ2-2; 8 bases are a match to TRBD1. CDR1 SNHLY and CDR2 FYNNEI come from the germline V gene. The CDR3 extends over 15 amino acids. With 3 bases clipped from V and 4 bases from J, the junction kept 4 bases outside the gene matches.

This chain links TRBV6-4 with TRBJ2-1, with TRBD2 identical over 13 bases. The germline V gene has CDR1 MRHNA and CDR2 SNTAGT. Losses at the gene ends were 4 bases for V and 8 bases for J; bases not matched to a gene: 5. The CDR3 runs 15 residues. CDR3: CASSVGLAGRDEQFF. CDR3 in DNA: TGTGCCAGCAGTGTGGGACTAGCGGGGCGGGATGAGCAGTTCTTC.

Written as DNA, the CDR3 is TGTGCCAGTAGAAATGGAGCGGGGGGGCCCTACAATGAGCAGTTCTTC. Its translation is CASRNGAGGPYNEQFF. The chain is built from TRBV19 and TRBJ2-1, with 10 bases identical to TRBD2. This CDR3 contains 16 residues. The J segment lost 2 bases and the V segment lost 6 bases, leaving 7 bases of the junction unmatched. CDR1 LNHDA and CDR2 SQIVND come from the germline V gene (reference sequence).

The V and J genes are TRBV14 and TRBJ1-2; D is unclear. The CDR3 totals 14 residues. Trimming removed 3 bases at V and 0 bases at J, with 8 bases between. The germline gives CDR1 SGHDN, CDR2 FVKESK. CDR3 in amino acids: CASSQQEANYGYTF. In nucleotides, the CDR3 is TGTGCCAGCAGCCAGCAGGAAGCTAACTATGGCTACACCTTC.

The rearrangement joins TRBV6-4 to TRBJ2-2, with 8 bases identical to TRBD2. Trimming at V came to 0 bases and at J to 0 bases, leaving 6 bases not matched to a gene. The CDR3 length is 18 residues. Per the germline V gene, CDR1 is MRHNA and CDR2 is SNTAGT. Here the CDR3 reads CASSDSGAGEANTGELFF. The DNA for the CDR3 is TGTGCCAGCAGTGACTCCGGAGCGGGGGAGGCGAACACCGGGGAGCTGTTTTTT.

The chain recombines TRBV5-4 with TRBJ1-1; unclear D gene. CDR1 and CDR2 (germline): SGHNT, YYREEE (reference sequence). CDR3 length equals 15 residues. Trimming removed 6 bases at V and 4 bases at J, with 19 bases between. In DNA form, the CDR3 reads TGTGCCAGCAACCCGGGCGTGGGGTCAGGCACTGAAGCTTTCTTT. The encoded protein is CASNPGVGSGTEAFF.

The rearrangement uses TRBV19 and TRBJ1-5; TRBD1 is a possible D gene (5 bases). This CDR3 region has 15 residues. Germline V gene lookup returns CDR1 LNHDA and CDR2 SQIVND (reference sequence). Trimming stripped 10 bases from V and 7 bases from J, with 23 bases between. CDR3 nucleotide sequence: TGTGCCACCTCGTGGGGTCAGGGAAAACAACAGCCCCAGCATTTT. This encodes CATSWGQGKQQPQHF.

V and J are TRBV3-1 (or the pseudogene TRBV3-2) and TRBJ2-5; 11 nucleotides match TRBD2. J lost 7 bases, V lost 0 bases, and 10 bases had no gene match. The CDR3 totals 17 residues. Germline CDR1 reads LGHDT; CDR2 reads YNNKEL (reference sequence). For the CDR3, the DNA is TGTGCCAGCAGCCAAGATAAGGCTAGCGGGGGGAATGGGACCCAGTACTTC. Protein product: CASSQDKASGGNGTQYF.

This clone appeared once. J is TRBJ1-1 and V is TRBV27; maybe TRBD1 (5 bases). The germline V gene has CDR1 MNHEY and CDR2 SMNVEV (reference sequence). The CDR3 has 13 residues. Trimming took off 5 bases at V and 6 bases at J, with 13 bases between the two ends. CDR3: CASSPRGGAEAFF. The CDR3 DNA is TGTGCCAGCAGTCCGCGGGGGGGGGCTGAAGCTTTCTTT.

The chain joins TRBV5-5 to TRBJ1-2; weak D call: TRBD1 (6 bases). The CDR3 is 17 amino acids. V was cut by 4 bases and J by 0 bases, with 19 bases left in between. CDR1 SGHKS and CDR2 YYEKEE come from the germline V gene (reference sequence). CDR3 in DNA: TGTGCCAGCAGCCGGGACAACTACAGGGCCCCTAACTATGGCTACACCTTC. Translating gives CASSRDNYRAPNYGYTF.

The chain has TRBV30 and TRBJ2-7; TRBD2 is a possible D gene (6 bases). Germline lookup yields CDR1 GTSNPN and CDR2 SVGIG (reference sequence). V lost 0 bases to trimming and J lost 7 bases, with 13 bases between them. CDR3 length equals 13 residues. CDR3 protein: CAWSVLTAGEQYF. As DNA, the CDR3 is TGTGCCTGGAGTGTACTCACTGCGGGGGAGCAGTACTTC.

The chain couples TRBV6-5 to TRBJ2-1; D gene ambiguous. The germline CDR1 and CDR2 sequences are MNHEY and SVGAGI. The CDR3 has 12 amino acids. With 8 bases removed from V and 8 bases from J, the gap between germline ends came to 13 bases. CDR3 in DNA: TGTGCCAGCGCCATGATTGGCGATGAGCAGTTCTTC. Protein: CASAMIGDEQFF.

V is TRBV9 and J is TRBJ1-2; 10 nucleotides align to TRBD1. The CDR3 consists of 13 residues. J gave up 5 bases and V 6 bases, and 4 bases lay outside the gene matches. Germline V gene sequence: CDR1 SGDLS, CDR2 YYNGEE. For the CDR3, the DNA is TGTGCCAGCAAAGGACAGGGGGAATATGGCTACACCTTC. Protein product: CASKGQGEYGYTF.

Of note for this clone: Other DNA sequences from this sample encode an identical CDR3 as well. V usage is TRBV4-2 and J usage is TRBJ1-1; D gene uncertain. Germline loops: CDR1 LGHNA, CDR2 YNFKEQ. This CDR3 region has 12 residues. Trimming removed 1 base at V and 3 bases at J, with 3 bases between. The chain's CDR3 is CASSQVDTEAFF. The CDR3 region has the DNA TGTGCCAGCAGCCAAGTTGACACTGAAGCTTTCTTT.

J is TRBJ1-2 and V is TRBV5-5, with D unresolved. The V end was cut by 0 bases, the J end by 1 base, with 13 bases between. Germline CDR1 reads SGHKS; CDR2 reads YYEKEE (reference sequence). The CDR3 is 16 residues long. The chain's CDR3 is CASSLGRTGINYGYTF. In DNA form, the CDR3 reads TGTGCCAGCAGCTTGGGACGGACGGGGATTAACTATGGCTACACCTTC.

V and J are TRBV18 and TRBJ1-2, with D unclear. The CDR3 loop spans 13 amino acids. CDR1 KGHSH and CDR2 LQKENI come from the germline V gene. Trimming left V 5 bases short and J 8 bases short, with 15 bases between. CDR3 residues: CASSSDTTRGYTF. CDR3 DNA: TGTGCCAGCTCATCAGATACCACTCGGGGCTACACCTTC.

The chain combines TRBV30 with TRBJ1-5, with 11 bases lining up with TRBD1. The V segment lost 7 bases and the J segment 6 bases; nucleotides outside the gene matches: 5. CDR3 size: 13 residues. CDR1 and CDR2 from the germline V gene are GTSNPN and SVGIG (reference sequence). Here the CDR3 DNA reads TGTGCCTCAGGACAGGGGGCTGGTCAGCCCCAGCATTTT. Translation gives CASGQGAGQPQHF.

This chain links TRBV6-1 with TRBJ1-5; no clear D. V was cut by 3 bases and J by 0 bases, with 3 bases left in between. The CDR3 is 13 residues long. CDR1 and CDR2 from the germline V gene are MNHNS and SASEGT. The CDR3 is CASSELSNQPQHF. CDR3 DNA: TGTGCCAGCAGTGAGCTTAGCAATCAGCCCCAGCATTTT.

The rearrangement uses TRBV5-1 and TRBJ2-5; the D is unclear. V shed 0 bases and J shed 2 bases, with 8 bases lying between them. Germline lookup yields CDR1 SGHRS and CDR2 YFSETQ. This CDR3 is 14 amino acids long. As DNA, the CDR3 is TGCGCCAGCAGCTTGGCCGGCAGACAAGAGACCCAGTACTTC. It codes for CASSLAGRQETQYF.

The rearrangement joins TRBV29-1 to TRBJ2-7; D is unresolved. CDR3 length: 11 amino acids. Germline CDR1 reads SQVTM; CDR2 reads ANQGSEA. The V and J ends lost 4 bases and 2 bases respectively, with 6 bases between them. The CDR3 spells CSVGLPYEQYF. In DNA, the CDR3 is TGCAGCGTTGGCCTTCCCTACGAGCAGTACTTC.